These 11 T cell receptor beta chains came from one sample sequenced in a study of Ad26.COV2.S vaccination and SARS-CoV-2 variants. Treatment of the sample: about 20 received Ad26.COV2.S at low or high dose, single or two shots; roughly five received placebo; per-sample allocation not given. Sampling took place 63 days after the first vaccine or placebo injection. TCRdb's copy holds only in-frame clones and misses some; the assay was immunoSEQ multiplex PCR. The table lists around 300,000 clones, more than 85% of them singletons. The sequencing here drew on peripheral blood, taken in a trial of Ad26.COV2.S vaccine versus placebo. Source of these receptors: a person between 18 and 60 years old who received the Ad26.COV2.S COVID-19 vaccine or a placebo.

The chain has TRBV5-1 and TRBJ1-4, with 8 positions matching TRBD1. Germline V CDR1 and CDR2: SGHRS, YFSETQ. V was clipped by 2 bases and J by 7 bases; unmatched bases: 4. The CDR3 totals 14 residues. The DNA for the CDR3 is TGCGCCAGCAGCTTCACAGGGGGAGTTGAAAAACTGTTTTTT. It codes for CASSFTGGVEKLFF.

This chain connects TRBV2 to TRBJ2-7; TRBD1 matches at 9 bases. The J segment lost 6 bases and the V segment lost 3 bases, leaving 6 bases of the junction unmatched. The CDR3 length is 14 residues. Germline assignment: CDR1 SNHLY and CDR2 FYNNEI. The CDR3 nucleotides are TGTGCCAGCAGTGACATGTTGACAGGGGGCGAGCAGTACTTC. Translation: CASSDMLTGGEQYF.

The rearrangement links TRBV2 to TRBJ2-1; D is unresolved. CDR3 length: 12 amino acids. V was clipped by 7 bases and J by 9 bases, with 13 bases between them. Looked up from germline, CDR1 is SNHLY and CDR2 is FYNNEI. CDR3 loop: CASMLGMGEQFF. Written as DNA, the CDR3 is TGTGCCAGCATGCTGGGGATGGGTGAGCAGTTCTTC.

The chain joins TRBV12-3 or TRBV12-4 to TRBJ1-5; D gene unclear. V lost 6 bases and J lost 3, with 9 bases in between. There are 13 residues in the CDR3. CDR3 in DNA: TGTGCCAGCAGCCAGTTACCCAATCAGCCCCAGCATTTT. It yields the protein CASSQLPNQPQHF.

V usage is TRBV7-9 and J usage is TRBJ2-7; D perhaps matches TRBD1 (7 bases). The CDR3 has 17 residues. Trimming pared 3 bases from V and 6 bases from J, leaving 24 bases between. The germline V gene encodes CDR1 SEHNR and CDR2 FQNEAQ (reference sequence). This CDR3 reads CASSLGAIGLQGGEQYF. The CDR3 DNA reads TGTGCCAGCAGCTTGGGTGCTATAGGTTTGCAGGGGGGCGAGCAGTACTTC. Looking up the rest from reference TRBV7-9 and TRBJ2-7 gives the full variable domain: DTGVSQNPRHKITKRGQNVTFRCDPISEHNRLYWYRQTLGQGPEFLTYFQNEAQLEKSRLLSDRFSAERPKGSFSTLEIQRTEQGDSAMYLCASSLGAIGLQGGEQYFGPGTRLTVT.

The chain carries TRBV27 and TRBJ2-1, with D possibly being TRBD2 (6 bases). The V gene lost 4 bases and the J gene lost 3 bases, with 13 bases spanning the gap. This CDR3 has 15 amino acids. The V gene's germline CDR1 is MNHEY and CDR2 SMNVEV (reference sequence). The CDR3 protein is CASSSGSSSYNEQFF. In DNA, the CDR3 is TGTGCCAGCAGTTCCGGGAGCTCAAGCTACAATGAGCAGTTCTTC.

V gene TRBV7-9 combines with J gene TRBJ2-3; weak D call: TRBD2 (6 bases). This CDR3 is 15 amino acids long. V lost 3 bases and J lost 2, with 12 bases in between. CDR1 is SEHNR and CDR2 is FQNEAQ in the germline V gene (reference sequence). The CDR3, as DNA: TGTGCCAGCAGCTTGAGGGCGGGGAACACAGATACGCAGTATTTT. This sequence encodes CASSLRAGNTDTQYF.

The chain uses TRBV27 and TRBJ2-2, with D uncertain. V lost 6 bases and J lost 3, with 8 bases in between. This CDR3 contains 13 residues. Germline V gene lookup returns CDR1 MNHEY and CDR2 SMNVEV (reference sequence). CDR3 protein: CASSRPYTGELFF. The CDR3, as DNA: TGTGCCAGCAGCCGACCCTACACCGGGGAGCTGTTTTTT.

This clone was seen a few times. J is TRBJ2-7 and V is TRBV7-9; the D is unclear. Looked up from germline, CDR1 is SEHNR and CDR2 is FQNEAQ (reference sequence). CDR3 size: 11 residues. The V end lost 5 bases, the J end lost 0 bases, and 2 bases lay between the germline ends. CDR3 loop: CASSHSYEQYF. The CDR3 nucleotides read TGTGCCAGCAGCCACTCCTACGAGCAGTACTTC.

This clone appeared once. The J gene is TRBJ1-4, the V gene TRBV7-9, with a tentative D call TRBD1 (5 bases). The CDR3 has 15 amino acids. V shed 1 base and J shed 5 bases, with 11 bases lying between them. Germline lookup yields CDR1 SEHNR and CDR2 FQNEAQ (reference sequence). In DNA form, the CDR3 reads TGTGCCAGCAGCTTAGGAGAGGGACCAAATGAAAAACTGTTTTTT. Protein sequence: CASSLGEGPNEKLFF.

The chain carries TRBV28 and TRBJ1-2; 8 bases line up with TRBD1. The CDR3 covers 14 residues. The V and J ends lost 1 base and 4 bases, in that order; junction bases with no gene match: 2. The germline CDR1 and CDR2 sequences are MDHEN and SYDVKM. The CDR3 DNA sequence: TGTGCCAGCAGTTTATACGGGACAGGCTATGGCTACACCTTC. This codes for CASSLYGTGYGYTF.